A single sample gave rise to the 11 T cell receptor beta chains below, sequenced in a study of OX40 agonist ivuxolimab in advanced cancers. Only in-frame clones appear in the TCRdb table, and some are missing; sequencing was by immunoSEQ multiplex PCR. The table records 24,000 or so clones, 60% to 85% of them present only once. The sequences come from CD4+ or CD8+ T cells sorted from blood, collected in a trial of the OX40 agonist ivuxolimab. These receptors all come from an adult with an advanced solid tumor such as melanoma, head and neck, liver or kidney cancer.

This clone was seen a few times. V usage is TRBV30 and J usage is TRBJ2-2, with a tentative D call TRBD1 (6 bases). The CDR3 length is 14 residues. V lost 5 bases to trimming and J lost 4 bases, with 14 bases between them. Germline CDR1 GTSNPN, CDR2 SVGIG (reference sequence). The CDR3 DNA sequence: TGTGCCTGGCACAGGGATTCAGGCACCGGGGAGCTGTTTTTT. Protein: CAWHRDSGTGELFF.

V usage is TRBV5-1 and J usage is TRBJ2-5; 9 bases fit TRBD1. The J call may be faulty, since TRBJ2-7 better matches the DNA end. CDR1 SGHRS and CDR2 YFSETQ come from the germline V gene. This CDR3 spans 17 amino acids. The CDR3 nucleotides are TGCGCCAGCAGCTCCAGGGACGGGACAGGGAGGTGGTACGAGCAGTACTTC. Its protein is CASSSRDGTGRWYEQYF.

The chain has TRBV2 and TRBJ1-3; no clear D gene. The V and J ends lost 8 bases and 0 bases respectively, with 14 bases between them. The germline V gene has CDR1 SNHLY and CDR2 FYNNEI. The CDR3 is 15 amino acids. CDR3 residues: CASYRTLDSGNTIYF. The CDR3 DNA sequence: TGTGCCAGCTACCGGACCCTAGACTCTGGAAACACCATATATTTT.

The chain carries TRBV29-1 and TRBJ1-5; D is unresolved. Trimming stripped 3 bases from V and 2 bases from J, with 8 bases between. Germline values: CDR1 SQVTM, CDR2 ANQGSEA. The CDR3 is made up of 13 amino acids. DNA of the CDR3: TGCAGCGTTGATGCGGGCGGCAATCAGCCCCAGCATTTT. Translation gives CSVDAGGNQPQHF.

This clone was detected only a few times. V usage is TRBV30 and J usage is TRBJ1-1, with a possible D match to TRBD1 (5 bases). V dropped 4 bases and J dropped 1 base, with 13 bases sitting between them. In germline, CDR1 is GTSNPN, CDR2 SVGIG (reference sequence). The CDR3 length is 14 residues. The CDR3 protein is CAWIVGARNTEAFF. The CDR3 nucleotides are TGTGCCTGGATCGTCGGGGCCCGGAACACTGAAGCTTTCTTT.

The chain links TRBV5-5 to TRBJ2-5; the D gene is possibly TRBD1 (5 bases). Germline lookup yields CDR1 SGHKS and CDR2 YYEKEE (reference sequence). The V and J ends lost 2 bases and 2 bases respectively, with 10 bases between them. The CDR3 loop spans 14 amino acids. The CDR3 sequence is CASSFDSNQETQYF. The CDR3 DNA reads as TGTGCCAGCAGCTTCGACAGTAATCAAGAGACCCAGTACTTC.

The chain uses TRBV4-1 and TRBJ2-2, with 8 bases matching TRBD1. The CDR3 consists of 15 residues. The junction had 2 bases not matched to a gene; V was cut back by 1 base and J by 4 bases. Germline V gene data show CDR1 as MGHRA and CDR2 as YSYEKL. This CDR3 is CASSQGDRPTGELFF. As DNA, the CDR3 is TGCGCCAGCAGCCAAGGGGACAGGCCCACCGGGGAGCTGTTTTTT.

V is TRBV5-6 and J is TRBJ2-7; D is ambiguous. Trimming removed 2 bases at V and 7 bases at J, with 10 bases between. Per the germline V gene, CDR1 is SGHDT and CDR2 is YYEEEE. The CDR3 extends over 12 amino acids. CDR3 amino acids: CASSLVMKEQYF. The DNA for the CDR3 is TGTGCCAGCAGCTTAGTCATGAAGGAGCAGTACTTC.

The chain recombines TRBV5-1 with TRBJ2-1, with 13 bases that match TRBD2. V gave up 4 bases and J gave up 8 bases; unmatched junction bases: 12. This CDR3 has 17 amino acids. The V gene's germline CDR1 is SGHRS and CDR2 YFSETQ. This chain's CDR3 is CASSPGLAGTLLDEQFF. CDR3 sequence (DNA): TGCGCCAGCAGCCCGGGACTAGCGGGGACCCTTTTGGATGAGCAGTTCTTC.

V gene TRBV29-1 combines with J gene TRBJ1-2; D uncertain. Germline CDR1 is SQVTM and CDR2 is ANQGSEA. Trimming took off 4 bases at V and 6 bases at J, with 12 bases between the two ends. The CDR3 is made up of 12 amino acids. This CDR3 reads CSVGFGRDGYTF. Here the CDR3 DNA reads TGCAGCGTTGGGTTTGGGAGGGATGGCTACACCTTC.

The chain employs TRBV29-1 and TRBJ2-1, with D possibly being TRBD1 (6 bases). This CDR3 comprises 14 residues. Germline V CDR1 and CDR2: SQVTM, ANQGSEA. Trimming pared 3 bases from V and 5 bases from J, leaving 14 bases between. The CDR3 loop is CSVDRGIGHNEQFF. The CDR3 coding sequence is TGCAGCGTTGATAGGGGGATAGGCCACAATGAGCAGTTCTTC.